Here is one T cell receptor (beta chain) with its context. Its target is not known. The CDR3 covers 16 residues. Unmatched junction bases numbered 6, after V lost 2 bases and J lost 8 bases. CDR1 is MNHEY and CDR2 is SVGEGT in the germline V gene. Assay: immunoSEQ multiplex PCR; the TCRdb copy retains only in-frame clones and omits some. The sample yields around 70,000 clones, 88% seen once. This specimen belongs to a study of T cell responses to AZD1222 COVID-19 vaccine. Regarding the study as a whole: All repertoire sampling was performed exclusively after the peak T cell response. Vaccine-related CD4 TCRs covered spike, predominating at 160-218 and 743-854. It should be noted that donors were predominantly white British and more often female, and clonal diversity was possibly underestimated.

The input for sequencing was peripheral blood, taken on day 0 of AZD1222 vaccination. The chain links TRBV6-2 or TRBV6-3 to TRBJ2-1; 13 nucleotides line up with TRBD2. The TCR comes from an adult in good health. This CDR3 reads CASSYALAGGLDEQFF. The CDR3 DNA is TGTGCCAGCAGTTACGCACTAGCGGGAGGGTTAGATGAGCAGTTCTTC.